This record looks at one T cell receptor beta chain sequence and its context. Germline CDR1 reads SGHRS; CDR2 reads YFSETQ. Trimming removed 0 bases from V and 0 bases from J, with 13 bases in between. This CDR3 has 16 residues. The sample originates from a study of CD8 T cells in Susac syndrome. RNA amounts of roughly 0.5 to 1 ug underwent reverse transcription with random hexamers. Amplification of TCR beta CDR3 spanned 54 Vbeta and 13 Jbeta via immunoSEQ multiplex PCR. Via MiXCR, TCRdb re-called the immunoSEQ multiplex PCR reads, giving one row per CDR3 protein. The sample yields around 99,000 distinct CDR3 sequences, about 96% seen once.

V is TRBV5-1 and J is TRBJ2-7; tentatively, D is TRBD1 (6 bases). Source material: CD4+ T cells from PBMCs. The receptor comes from a human donor in good health. CDR3 amino acids: CASSLALRTVSYEQYF. The CDR3 DNA reads as TGCGCCAGCAGCTTGGCGTTAAGGACAGTCTCCTACGAGCAGTACTTC.